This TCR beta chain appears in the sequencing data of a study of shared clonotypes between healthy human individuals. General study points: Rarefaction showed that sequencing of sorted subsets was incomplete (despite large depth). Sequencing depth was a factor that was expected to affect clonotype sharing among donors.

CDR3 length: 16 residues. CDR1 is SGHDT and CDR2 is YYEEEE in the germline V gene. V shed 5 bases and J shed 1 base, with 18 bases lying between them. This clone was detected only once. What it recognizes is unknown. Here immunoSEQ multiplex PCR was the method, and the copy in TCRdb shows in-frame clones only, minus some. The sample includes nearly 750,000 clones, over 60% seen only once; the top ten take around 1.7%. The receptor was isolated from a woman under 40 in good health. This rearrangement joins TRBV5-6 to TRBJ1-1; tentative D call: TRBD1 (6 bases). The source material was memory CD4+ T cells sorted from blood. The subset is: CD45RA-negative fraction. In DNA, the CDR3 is TGTGCCAGCAGGAACAGGGAAGAAAGGAGGAACACTGAAGCTTTCTTT. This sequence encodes CASRNREERRNTEAFF.